In its sample, the clone carrying this T cell receptor (beta chain) was seen once. The antigen remains unidentified. The sample originates from a study of cytomegalovirus exposure and HLA in healthy donors. Overall study: Clustering assigned 81% of the 350 to 400 genotyped donors to the Caucasian-associated ancestry cluster. Findings and caveats of the study: Later on, a genetic analysis was performed. It linked a missense variant in DCLRE1C with V- and J-gene trimming of TCR beta. It was confirmed in vitro that a few of the CMV-associated chains were specific for CMV antigens. Researchers reported in a later analysis that common viral pathogens appeared linked to several top clusters.

This PCR relied on a set of 60 Vbeta primers and 13 Jbeta primers. Here immunoSEQ multiplex PCR was the method, and the copy in TCRdb shows in-frame clones only, minus some. The sample yields 80,000 to 95,000 clones, 70% to 80% seen once. Trimming left V 4 bases short and J 3 bases short, with 10 bases between. This CDR3 contains 13 residues. Germline V lookup: CDR1 SGHVS, CDR2 FQNEAQ. The clonotype originates from a woman aged 35 to 49 in good health and CMV-seropositive. Input material: PBMCs. V usage is TRBV7-8 and J usage is TRBJ2-7; possible D gene TRBD2, 5 bases. CDR3 DNA: TGTGCCAGCAGCTCCGGGGAGATCTACGAGCAGTACTTC. Amino acids: CASSSGEIYEQYF.